Sequencing of this TCR beta chain was carried out in a study of shared clonotypes between healthy human individuals. Study summary: Each donor's CD4 naive and CD4 memory cells filled three plates apiece, CD8 naive two, and CD8 memory one. Study-wide points: There were few donors, and this limited the genetic and exposure-history diversity represented.

This CDR3 spans 13 amino acids. Germline-derived CDR1 and CDR2 are MGHRA and YSYEKL. With 0 bases clipped from V and 13 bases from J, the junction kept 8 bases outside the gene matches. Assay: immunoSEQ multiplex PCR; the TCRdb copy retains only in-frame clones and omits some. The data hold 650,000 to 800,000 clones, with over 55% observed a single time. As for this clone: Its antigen is currently unknown.

Donors comprised only Caucasian adults living in Nashville, Tennessee. The TCR was taken from a woman in her twenties or thirties in good health. Sequenced sample: memory CD4+ T cells sorted from blood. Indicated subset: CD45RA-negative fraction. The J gene is TRBJ1-2, the V gene TRBV4-1; 7 bases line up with TRBD1. CDR3 amino acids: CASSQEGQRAATF. The CDR3, as DNA: TGCGCCAGCAGCCAAGAGGGACAGAGGGCCGCCACCTTC.